This is a list of T cell receptor beta chains from one sample in a study of cytomegalovirus exposure and HLA in healthy donors. Data came from immunoSEQ multiplex PCR; TCRdb stores just in-frame clones and leaves some out. The top ten clones hold less than 2% of a sample with some 150,000 clones, around 78% of them seen once. Sequenced: PBMCs. These receptors were obtained from a man between 40 and 49 years old in good health and CMV-seronegative. Each CDR3 is given with its conserved first and last residue. Fields, in order: J gene, D gene, V gene, clone size, CDR3 protein, CDR3 DNA. A D gene is named only where the DNA matches it firmly. Size tells how often a clone was seen (once, few, many) or the class of an expanded clone, and some rows leave it out.

TRBJ1-6 | NA | TRBV6-5 | NA | CASRRGGKNSPLHF | TGTGCCTCGAGGAGGGGAGGAAAGAATTCACCCCTCCACTTT
TRBJ2-5 | TRBD1 | TRBV5-1 | NA | CASSPDRVETQYF | TGCGCCAGCAGCCCCGACAGGGTGGAGACCCAGTACTTC
TRBJ1-6 | NA | TRBV5-4 | NA | CASSRRGGRGANSPLHF | TGCGCCAGCAGCCGGCGGGGAGGTAGAGGGGCAAATTCACCCCTCCACTTT
TRBJ2-3 | NA | TRBV7-9 | few | CSSSILGDTQYF | TGTTCCAGCAGCATCCTCGGGGATACGCAGTATTTT
TRBJ2-7 | TRBD1 | TRBV28 | NA | CASSLTGTGIGQYF | TGTGCCAGCAGTTTAACCGGGACAGGGATAGGGCAGTACTTC
TRBJ2-1 | NA | TRBV5-1 | NA | CASTHIQTHVGGLSYNEQFF | TGCGCCAGCACACACATCCAAACACACGTGGGGGGTTTATCCTACAATGAGCAGTTCTTC
TRBJ1-1 | NA | TRBV28 | NA | CASSRGGMNTEAFF | TGTGCCAGCTCAAGGGGGGGCATGAACACTGAAGCTTTCTTT
TRBJ2-1 | NA | TRBV7-3 | once | CASSLGRGPYNEQFF | TGTGCCAGCAGCTTAGGCAGGGGTCCTTACAATGAGCAGTTCTTC
TRBJ2-3 | NA | TRBV2 | NA | CASRLDTSDTQYF | TGTGCCAGCAGGTTAGACACTTCGGATACGCAGTATTTT
TRBJ1-2 | NA | TRBV7-8 | NA | CASSTGKGSHNYGYTF | TGTGCCAGCAGCACCGGGAAGGGATCTCATAACTATGGCTACACCTTC
TRBJ1-2 | NA | TRBV7-8 | NA | CASSFHGGDGYTF | TGTGCCAGCAGCTTCCACGGCGGGGATGGCTACACCTTC
TRBJ2-5 | TRBD1 | TRBV7-3 | NA | CASSPTGGETQYF | TGTGCCAGCAGCCCGACAGGGGGGGAGACCCAGTACTTC
TRBJ2-3 | NA | TRBV7-8 | NA | CASSSVASRPDTQYF | TGTGCCAGCAGCTCAGTAGCCTCTCGACCCGATACGCAGTATTTT
TRBJ1-4 | TRBD1 | TRBV7-2 | NA | CASSPQGRGLGKLFF | TGTGCCAGCAGCCCCCAGGGAAGGGGGCTAGGAAAACTGTTTTTT
TRBJ1-1 | NA | TRBV7-3 | once | CASSFNSNTEAFF | TGTGCCAGCAGCTTTAACAGCAACACTGAAGCTTTCTTT